Following are 27 T cell receptor beta chains from one sample sequenced in a study of cytomegalovirus exposure and HLA in healthy donors (dated by TCRdb to 2017 to 2019). Receptors were amplified or captured by the immunoSEQ multiplex PCR assay. A mixture of 60 forward primers for TCR Vbeta segments and 13 reverse primers for TCR Jbeta segments was used in the multiplex PCR. In its TCRdb copy, this immuneACCESS table keeps in-frame sequences only and misses some clones. Where compared with another copy, unresolved V genes explain less than half of these, and the others have no known cause. This sample comprises over 150,000 clones, roughly 86% of them detected only once. Of the sample, roughly 5.2% is held by the ten largest clones. Sequenced material: PBMCs. The receptor source for this set is a girl aged 10 to 17 in good health and CMV-seropositive.

The genes are TRBV5-4 and TRBJ1-2, with 7 positions matching TRBD1. The CDR3 is 14 amino acids. The V and J ends lost 4 bases and 4 bases, in that order; junction bases with no gene match: 7. Looked up from germline, CDR1 is SGHNT and CDR2 is YYREEE (reference sequence). The CDR3 region has the DNA TGTGCCAGCAGCCCACAGGGGAGAGGCTATGGCTACACCTTC. The encoded protein is CASSPQGRGYGYTF.

This clone was picked up one time. Within the sample, other DNA sequences also encode this same CDR3. The J gene is TRBJ2-2, the V gene TRBV6-4, with D possibly being TRBD1 (5 bases). CDR1 and CDR2 from the germline V gene are MRHNA and SNTAGT. V lost 6 bases and J lost 6, with 11 bases in between. CDR3 length: 13 amino acids. CDR3 sequence: CASRDTVSGELFF. The CDR3 DNA reads TGTGCCAGCAGGGACACGGTCTCCGGGGAGCTGTTTTTT.

The chain is built from TRBV6-1 and TRBJ2-7; 7 bases agree with TRBD1. After removal of 6 bases from V and 4 bases from J, the junction contained 6 bases not matched to a gene. The CDR3 is 13 residues long. The germline V gene has CDR1 MNHNS and CDR2 SASEGT. CDR3 nucleotides: TGTGCCAGCAGCATCAACAGGGGATACGAGCAGTACTTC. Translated: CASSINRGYEQYF.

The chain recombines TRBV6-5 with TRBJ2-7; D is possibly TRBD2 (5 bases). Trimming cost V 6 bases and J 2 bases, with 14 bases left between them. Germline V gene sequence: CDR1 MNHEY, CDR2 SVGAGI. The CDR3 loop spans 14 amino acids. CDR3 DNA sequence: TGTGCCAGCAGCCCCTGGAGAGGGACCTACGAGCAGTACTTC. Its translation is CASSPWRGTYEQYF.

This clone was detected once. The chain links TRBV29-1 to TRBJ2-5, with TRBD1 matching over 8 bases. The CDR3 extends over 13 amino acids. The ends lost 2 bases at V and 5 bases at J; junction bases unmatched: 4. The germline CDR1 and CDR2 sequences are SQVTM and ANQGSEA. CDR3 nucleotide sequence: TGCAGCGTTGAAACAGGGGGGTTGGAGACCCAGTACTTC. It yields the protein CSVETGGLETQYF.

This chain links TRBV6-5 with TRBJ1-3, with a weak D call TRBD1 (6 bases). Germline CDR1 and CDR2: MNHEY and SVGAGI. This CDR3 comprises 15 residues. V was shortened by 6 bases and J by 4 bases, with 16 bases between the two germline ends. CDR3 in DNA: TGTGCCAGCAGCAAACTACCCAGGGGAGGAAACACCATATATTTT. This translates into CASSKLPRGGNTIYF.

The chain uses TRBV2 and TRBJ1-5; D is unresolved. CDR1 and CDR2 (germline): SNHLY, FYNNEI. V was cut by 6 bases and J by 2 bases, with 11 bases left in between. This CDR3 contains 14 residues. CDR3 in amino acids: CASRLPVGNQPQHF. The CDR3 coding sequence is TGTGCCAGCAGACTCCCCGTTGGCAATCAGCCCCAGCATTTT. The whole variable domain, filled in from reference TRBV2 and TRBJ1-5, reads EPEVTQTPSHQVTQMGQEVILRCVPISNHLYFYWYRQILGQKVEFLVSFYNNEISEKSEIFDDQFSVERPDGSNFTLKIRSTKLEDSAMYFCASRLPVGNQPQHFGDGTRLSIL.

The chain uses TRBV23-1 and TRBJ1-2; possible D gene TRBD1, 6 bases. TRBV23-1 belongs to the ORF category, with a function that is uncertain. Trimming took off 2 bases at V and 8 bases at J, with 12 bases between the two ends. The CDR3 extends over 13 amino acids. Here the CDR3 DNA reads TGCGCCAGCAGTCAACACAGGGCTGAGGGCTACACCTTC. This sequence encodes CASSQHRAEGYTF.

CDR3 nucleotides: TGTGCCAGCAGTTTAATGTTTGCGGGGGGCCCCGGGGAGCTGTTTTTT. Its translation: CASSLMFAGGPGELFF. This chain connects TRBV27 to TRBJ2-2; TRBD2 matches at 8 bases. The CDR3 sequence is 16 residues long. Germline trimming cut 2 bases from V and 6 bases from J; bases unmatched to any gene: 8. Germline CDR1 is MNHEY and CDR2 is SMNVEV (reference sequence).

The chain joins TRBV7-3 to TRBJ2-2, with TRBD2 as a possible D gene (8 bases). This CDR3 spans 18 amino acids. The ends were cut back, 5 bases at V and 0 bases at J, with 19 bases in the middle. Germline CDR1 reads SGHTA; CDR2 reads FQGTGA. The CDR3 nucleotides are TGTGCCAGCAGCCGTAGCGGGGACAGCTTCGCGAACACCGGGGAGCTGTTTTTT. This codes for CASSRSGDSFANTGELFF. The full variable domain, in which reference TRBV7-3 and TRBJ2-2 provide the parts outside the CDR3, is GAGVSQTPSNKVTEKGKYVELRCDPISGHTALYWYRQSLGQGPEFLIYFQGTGAADDSGLPNDRFFAVRPEGSVSTLKIQRTERGDSAVYLCASSRSGDSFANTGELFFGEGSRLTVL.

The CDR3 coding sequence is TGCGCCAGCAGAAATGGATGGGGGACTAGCGGCGTGATGGAGCAGTTCTTC. It specifies CASRNGWGTSGVMEQFF. This rearrangement joins TRBV4-1 to TRBJ2-1; 11 bases agree with TRBD2. CDR1 and CDR2 (germline): MGHRA, YSYEKL. The V gene end was trimmed by 6 bases and the J gene end by 10 bases; junction bases not matched to a gene: 17. The CDR3 extends over 17 amino acids.

This chain links TRBV6-1 with TRBJ2-7; D is perhaps TRBD1 (5 bases). CDR3 length: 17 residues. Germline V lookup: CDR1 MNHNS, CDR2 SASEGT. With 4 bases removed from V and 0 bases from J, the gap between germline ends came to 19 bases. The CDR3 coding sequence is TGTGCCAGCAGTGGACGGACGGACATAAAAGCCTCCTACGAGCAGTACTTC. This sequence encodes CASSGRTDIKASYEQYF.

The V and J genes are TRBV9 and TRBJ1-1, with 7 bases that match TRBD1. Germline loops: CDR1 SGDLS, CDR2 YYNGEE. J lost 6 bases, V lost 3 bases, and 5 bases had no gene match. The CDR3 sequence is 13 residues long. The CDR3 nucleotides are TGTGCCAGCAGCGGCCAAACAGGGGCTGAAGCTTTCTTT. It codes for CASSGQTGAEAFF.

For this clone: The final CDR3 position lacks the conserved phenylalanine or tryptophan, pointing to a likely read error. V gene TRBV7-3 combines with J gene TRBJ1-2; possible D gene TRBD1, 5 bases. The CDR3 sequence is 14 residues long. Per the germline V gene, CDR1 is SGHTA and CDR2 is FQGTGA. Trimming left V 5 bases short and J 2 bases short, with 12 bases between. For the CDR3, the DNA is TGTGCCAGCAGCGTAGACAGTACGAACTATGGCTACACCTCC. Protein product: CASSVDSTNYGYTS.

This clone appeared a few times. The V and J genes are TRBV5-4 and TRBJ1-5, with D hard to call. Germline V gene data show CDR1 as SGHNT and CDR2 as YYREEE (reference sequence). Trimming shortened V by 4 bases and J by 3 bases, and 14 bases separated the two germline ends. The CDR3 consists of 15 residues. The CDR3: CASSLGGQYNQPQHF. The DNA of the CDR3 is TGTGCCAGCAGCCTGGGTGGGCAGTACAATCAGCCCCAGCATTTT.

This clone was observed a single time. The chain has TRBV5-6 and TRBJ2-1, with 8 bases fitting TRBD1. There are 17 residues in the CDR3. Germline CDR1 reads SGHDT; CDR2 reads YYEEEE. Trimming cost V 2 bases and J 6 bases; bases outside gene matches: 13. The CDR3 spells CASSFDQGAISVNEQFF. Here the CDR3 DNA reads TGTGCCAGCAGCTTTGATCAGGGGGCCATTTCGGTCAATGAGCAGTTCTTC.

The chain joins TRBV4-1 to TRBJ1-3; tentatively, D is TRBD1 (6 bases). The V end was cut by 2 bases, the J end by 14 bases, with 13 bases between. There are 12 residues in the CDR3. CDR1 and CDR2 (germline): MGHRA, YSYEKL. The DNA of the CDR3 is TGCGCCAGCAGCCAAACAGGGTCCCTTCTATATTTT. This translates into CASSQTGSLLYF.

The V gene is TRBV6-6, the J gene TRBJ2-6, with TRBD1 identical over 8 bases. Trimming at V came to 6 bases and at J to 1 base, leaving 5 bases not matched to a gene. The CDR3 totals 16 residues. Germline values: CDR1 MNHNY, CDR2 SVGAGI (reference sequence). The CDR3 protein is CASRRTGRSGANVLTF. As DNA, the CDR3 is TGTGCCAGCAGGAGGACAGGGAGGTCTGGGGCCAACGTCCTGACTTTC.

The rearrangement joins TRBV4-1 to TRBJ1-5; D uncertain. CDR1 is MGHRA, CDR2 YSYEKL, per germline. Trimming shortened V by 1 base and J by 10 bases, and 11 bases separated the two germline ends. The CDR3 spans 13 residues. This CDR3 reads CASSQAMVGPQHF. CDR3 nucleotides: TGCGCCAGCAGCCAAGCGATGGTGGGCCCCCAGCATTTT.

The chain couples TRBV4-1 to TRBJ1-1; no clear D gene. This CDR3 is 15 amino acids long. Trimming removed 1 base from V and 0 bases from J, with 9 bases in between. The germline gives CDR1 MGHRA, CDR2 YSYEKL. Written as DNA, the CDR3 is TGCGCCAGCAGCCAAGTAGATGACATGAACACTGAAGCTTTCTTT. It translates to CASSQVDDMNTEAFF.

The chain's CDR3 is CASSGGQGQGIEKLFF. Here the CDR3 DNA reads TGTGCCAGCAGCGGGGGACAAGGACAGGGAATTGAAAAACTGTTTTTT. This rearrangement joins TRBV9 to TRBJ1-4, with 8 positions matching TRBD1. The CDR3 has 16 residues. CDR1 and CDR2 (germline): SGDLS, YYNGEE. J gave up 7 bases and V 3 bases, and 11 bases lay outside the gene matches.

The CDR3 reads CASSLHLTFSMRTEAFF. The CDR3 nucleotides are TGCGCCAGCAGCTTACATCTGACTTTTTCTATGCGCACTGAAGCTTTCTTT. The chain employs TRBV5-1 and TRBJ1-1, with no clear D. With 2 bases removed from V and 4 bases from J, the gap between germline ends came to 21 bases. Germline-derived CDR1 and CDR2 are SGHRS and YFSETQ. The CDR3 extends over 17 amino acids.

This clone was counted once. The rearrangement joins TRBV5-1 to TRBJ2-3, with 12 bases aligning to TRBD1. With 3 bases clipped from V and 3 bases from J, the junction kept 8 bases outside the gene matches. Looked up from germline, CDR1 is SGHRS and CDR2 is YFSETQ. This CDR3 spans 17 amino acids. The CDR3 coding sequence is TGCGCCAGCAGCTCCGGGACAGGGGGCTTAATAACAGATACGCAGTATTTT. Its translation is CASSSGTGGLITDTQYF.

CDR3 region: CASSVPGGADTQYF. DNA of the CDR3: TGTGCCAGCAGCGTCCCGGGGGGCGCAGATACGCAGTATTTT. The V call is TRBV5-4, the J call TRBJ2-3; TRBD2 might be the D (7 bases). Deletions cut 4 bases from V and 4 bases from J, with 13 bases between. CDR1 is SGHNT and CDR2 is YYREEE in the germline V gene (reference sequence). The CDR3 has 14 amino acids.

The chain recombines TRBV6-1 with TRBJ1-5; maybe TRBD1 (5 bases). This CDR3 contains 15 residues. Germline loops: CDR1 MNHNS, CDR2 SASEGT. Trimming left V 0 bases short and J 2 bases short, with 8 bases between. The CDR3 bases are TGTGCCAGCAGTGAAGCTCAGGGTGGCAATCAGCCCCAGCATTTT. Protein product: CASSEAQGGNQPQHF.

The chain links TRBV5-1 to TRBJ2-7; D might be TRBD2 (5 bases). Trimming pared 6 bases from V and 5 bases from J, leaving 15 bases between. Germline CDR1 and CDR2: SGHRS and YFSETQ. The CDR3 is made up of 13 amino acids. The CDR3 nucleotides read TGCGCCAGCACCCGTCCCGGGGTGGACGAGCAGTACTTC. Residues: CASTRPGVDEQYF.

The rearrangement links TRBV5-6 to TRBJ2-3; D not certain. With 0 bases removed from V and 0 bases from J, the gap between germline ends came to 8 bases. There are 15 residues in the CDR3. The germline V gene encodes CDR1 SGHDT and CDR2 YYEEEE. The CDR3 DNA reads as TGTGCCAGCAGCTTGGGTGTAGCTAGCACAGATACGCAGTATTTT. Translation: CASSLGVASTDTQYF.